The 5 T cell receptor beta chains listed next were all sequenced from one sample in a study of cytomegalovirus exposure and HLA in healthy donors. PCR amplification relied on 60 Vbeta primers (plus 13 Jbeta primers). The table came from immunoSEQ multiplex PCR; TCRdb's copy has only in-frame clones and leaves some out. This table has around 120,000 clones, about 80% appearing once. The sample consisted of PBMCs. All receptors come from a female donor in good health and CMV-seropositive.

V is TRBV23-1 and J is TRBJ1-2; 7 bases agree with TRBD1. TRBV23-1 is an ORF, with its function uncertain. J lost 5 bases, V lost 4 bases, and 28 bases had no gene match. This CDR3 is built from 21 residues. CDR3 sequence: CASSPLQKGQAEGVVLYGYTF. The CDR3 DNA reads TGCGCCAGCAGTCCACTCCAAAAAGGACAGGCGGAAGGAGTAGTATTATATGGCTACACCTTC.

The rearrangement links TRBV6-1 to TRBJ1-5; maybe TRBD1 (6 bases). There are 17 residues in the CDR3. Germline V lookup: CDR1 MNHNS, CDR2 SASEGT. Trimming pared 2 bases from V and 1 base from J, leaving 15 bases between. For the CDR3, the DNA is TGTGCCAGCAGTGAACCGGGCAGGGGTCTGAGCAATCAGCCCCAGCATTTT. Translation gives CASSEPGRGLSNQPQHF.

The CDR3 loop reads CASSPGTAGIPYEQYF. DNA of the CDR3: TGTGCCAGCAGCCCCGGGACAGCCGGAATACCCTACGAGCAGTACTTC. The chain recombines TRBV7-9 with TRBJ2-7; TRBD1 matches at 7 bases. V dropped 5 bases and J dropped 2; count of bases not matched to a gene: 12. Germline CDR1 SEHNR, CDR2 FQNEAQ (reference sequence). CDR3 size: 16 residues.

The rearrangement links TRBV5-1 to TRBJ1-2; TRBD1 might be the D (6 bases). V shed 5 bases and J shed 5 bases, with 13 bases lying between them. Germline CDR1 SGHRS, CDR2 YFSETQ. This CDR3 has 13 amino acids. CDR3 sequence (DNA): TGCGCCAGCAGTTTCTCAGGGGATTATGGCTACACCTTC. Translating gives CASSFSGDYGYTF.

The CDR3 here is CASSPGGQQNNEQFF. The CDR3, as DNA: TGTGCCAGCTCACCAGGTGGGCAGCAAAACAATGAGCAGTTCTTC. The gene calls are TRBV18 and TRBJ2-1; D call uncertain. The CDR3 is made up of 15 amino acids. The germline gives CDR1 KGHSH, CDR2 LQKENI. V was clipped by 2 bases and J by 5 bases, with 13 bases between them.